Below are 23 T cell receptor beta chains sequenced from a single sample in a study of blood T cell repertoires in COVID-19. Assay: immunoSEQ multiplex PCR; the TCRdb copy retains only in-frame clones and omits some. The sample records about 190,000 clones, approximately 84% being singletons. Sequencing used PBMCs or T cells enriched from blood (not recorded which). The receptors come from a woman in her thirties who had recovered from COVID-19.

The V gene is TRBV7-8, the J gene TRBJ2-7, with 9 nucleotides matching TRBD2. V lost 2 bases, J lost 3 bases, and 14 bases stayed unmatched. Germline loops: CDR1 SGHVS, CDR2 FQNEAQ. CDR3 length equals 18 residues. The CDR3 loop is CASSLYSPPQREDYEQYF. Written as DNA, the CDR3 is TGTGCCAGCAGCTTATATTCCCCCCCTCAGCGGGAGGACTACGAGCAGTACTTC.

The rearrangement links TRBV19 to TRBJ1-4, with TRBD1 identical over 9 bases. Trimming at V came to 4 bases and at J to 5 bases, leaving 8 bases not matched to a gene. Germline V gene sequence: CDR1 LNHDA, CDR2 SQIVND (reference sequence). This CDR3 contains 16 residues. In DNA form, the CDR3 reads TGTGCCAGTAGTAACCACAGGGGGCGGATGAATGAAAAACTGTTTTTT. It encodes CASSNHRGRMNEKLFF.

CDR3 region: CASSSGGGAKTQYF. The DNA of the CDR3 is TGTGCCAGCAGCTCAGGCGGGGGGGCCAAGACCCAGTACTTC. The rearrangement joins TRBV7-2 to TRBJ2-5, with 9 bases fitting TRBD2. This CDR3 comprises 14 residues. The germline V gene encodes CDR1 SGHTA and CDR2 FQGNSA. The V segment lost 4 bases and the J segment 6 bases; nucleotides outside the gene matches: 6.

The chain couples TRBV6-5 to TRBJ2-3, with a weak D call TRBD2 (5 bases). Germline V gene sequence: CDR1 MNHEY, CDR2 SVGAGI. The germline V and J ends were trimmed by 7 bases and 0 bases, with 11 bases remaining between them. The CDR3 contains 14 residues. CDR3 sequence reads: CASNSGSSTDTQYF. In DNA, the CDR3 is TGTGCCAGCAACAGCGGATCTAGCACAGATACGCAGTATTTT.

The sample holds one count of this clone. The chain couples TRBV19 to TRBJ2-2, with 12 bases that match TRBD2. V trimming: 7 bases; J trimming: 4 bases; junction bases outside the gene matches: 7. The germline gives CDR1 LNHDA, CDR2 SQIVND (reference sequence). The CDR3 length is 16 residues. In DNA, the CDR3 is TGTGCCAGTAACCGCCTAGCGGGAGGGCGCACCGGGGAGCTGTTTTTT. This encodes CASNRLAGGRTGELFF.

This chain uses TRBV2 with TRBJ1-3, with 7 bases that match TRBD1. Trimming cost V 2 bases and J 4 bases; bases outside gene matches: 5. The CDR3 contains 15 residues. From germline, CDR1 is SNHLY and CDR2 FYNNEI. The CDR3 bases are TGTGCCAGCAGTGAATATGGGACAGTCGGAAACACCATATATTTT. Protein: CASSEYGTVGNTIYF.

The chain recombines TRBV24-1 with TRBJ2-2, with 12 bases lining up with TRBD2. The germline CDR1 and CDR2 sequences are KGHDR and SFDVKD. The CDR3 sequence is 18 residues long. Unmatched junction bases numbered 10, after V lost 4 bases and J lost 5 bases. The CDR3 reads CATSDTTSGGLRTGELFF. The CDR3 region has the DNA TGTGCCACCAGTGACACGACTAGCGGGGGATTACGGACCGGGGAGCTGTTTTTT.

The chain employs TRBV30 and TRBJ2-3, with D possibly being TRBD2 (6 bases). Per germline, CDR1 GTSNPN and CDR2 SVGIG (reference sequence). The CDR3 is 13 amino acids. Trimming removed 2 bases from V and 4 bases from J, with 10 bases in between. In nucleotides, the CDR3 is TGTGCCTGGAGTATTGGGACTCCAGATACGCAGTATTTT. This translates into CAWSIGTPDTQYF.

The CDR3 here is CASSYSTGSRNSPLHF. In DNA form, the CDR3 reads TGTGCCAGCAGTTACTCGACGGGGAGTCGAAATTCACCCCTCCACTTT. J is TRBJ1-6 and V is TRBV6-5; D is undetermined. In germline, CDR1 is MNHEY, CDR2 SVGAGI. The CDR3 is 16 residues long. Trimming removed 0 bases from V and 7 bases from J, with 13 bases in between.

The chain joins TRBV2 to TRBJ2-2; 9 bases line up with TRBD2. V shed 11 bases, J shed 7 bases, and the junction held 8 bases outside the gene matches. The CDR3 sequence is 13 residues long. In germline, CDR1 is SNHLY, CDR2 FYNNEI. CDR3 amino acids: CAWRTSVVGELFF. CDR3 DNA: TGTGCCTGGCGGACTAGCGTCGTCGGGGAGCTGTTTTTT.

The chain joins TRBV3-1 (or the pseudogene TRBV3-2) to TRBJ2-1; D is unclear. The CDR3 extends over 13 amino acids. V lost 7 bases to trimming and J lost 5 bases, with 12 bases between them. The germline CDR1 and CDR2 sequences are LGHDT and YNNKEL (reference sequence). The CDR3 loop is CASTSTVNNEQFF. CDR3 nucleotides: TGTGCCAGCACTTCTACAGTTAACAATGAGCAGTTCTTC.

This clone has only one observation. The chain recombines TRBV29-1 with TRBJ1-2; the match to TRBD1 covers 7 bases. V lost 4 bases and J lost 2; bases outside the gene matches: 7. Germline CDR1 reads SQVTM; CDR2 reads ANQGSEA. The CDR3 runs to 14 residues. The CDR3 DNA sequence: TGCAGCGTTGGGGCGGGACAGACCAACTATGGCTACACCTTC. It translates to CSVGAGQTNYGYTF.

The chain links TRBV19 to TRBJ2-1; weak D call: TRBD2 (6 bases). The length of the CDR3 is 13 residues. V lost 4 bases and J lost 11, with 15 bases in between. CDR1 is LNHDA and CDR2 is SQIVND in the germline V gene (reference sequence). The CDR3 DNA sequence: TGTGCCAGTAGTACGGGACTTGGCGGGCAGCAGTTCTTC. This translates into CASSTGLGGQQFF. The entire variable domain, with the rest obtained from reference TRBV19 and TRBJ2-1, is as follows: DGGITQSPKYLFRKEGQNVTLSCEQNLNHDAMYWYRQDPGQGLRLIYYSQIVNDFQKGDIAEGYSVSREKKESFPLTVTSAQKNPTAFYLCASSTGLGGQQFFGPGTRLTVL.

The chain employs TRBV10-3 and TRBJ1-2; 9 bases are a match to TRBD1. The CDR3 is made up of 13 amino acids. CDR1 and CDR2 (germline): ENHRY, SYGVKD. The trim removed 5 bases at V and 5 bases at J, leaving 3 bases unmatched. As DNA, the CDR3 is TGTGCCATCAGTACGGACAGGGGATATGGCTACACCTTC. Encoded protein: CAISTDRGYGYTF.

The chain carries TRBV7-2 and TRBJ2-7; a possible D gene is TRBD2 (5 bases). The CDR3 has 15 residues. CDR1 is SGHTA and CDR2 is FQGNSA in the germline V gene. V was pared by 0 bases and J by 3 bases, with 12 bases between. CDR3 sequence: CASSLAPVGSYEQYF. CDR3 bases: TGTGCCAGCAGCTTAGCGCCAGTGGGGAGCTACGAGCAGTACTTC.

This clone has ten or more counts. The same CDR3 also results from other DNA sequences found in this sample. In nucleotides, the CDR3 is TGTGCCAGCAGCTTCCGGACAGGCTACGAGCAGTACTTC. Its translation: CASSFRTGYEQYF. The chain has TRBV11-3 and TRBJ2-7; 7 positions match TRBD1. V shed 3 bases, J shed 3 bases, and the junction held 2 bases outside the gene matches. The CDR3 has 13 amino acids. Looked up from germline, CDR1 is SGHNT and CDR2 is YENEEA.

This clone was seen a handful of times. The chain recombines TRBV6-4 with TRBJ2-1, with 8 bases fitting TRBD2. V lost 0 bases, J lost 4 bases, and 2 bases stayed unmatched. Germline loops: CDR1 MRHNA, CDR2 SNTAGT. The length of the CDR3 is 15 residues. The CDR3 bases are TGTGCCAGCAGTGACTCGCGGGGGGATTACAATGAGCAGTTCTTC. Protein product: CASSDSRGDYNEQFF.

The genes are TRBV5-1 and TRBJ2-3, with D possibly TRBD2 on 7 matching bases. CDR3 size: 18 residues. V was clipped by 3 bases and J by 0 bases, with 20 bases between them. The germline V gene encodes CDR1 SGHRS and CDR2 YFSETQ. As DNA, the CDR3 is TGCGCCAGCAGCTCCCCTGGGGGGGGCCCTGCTAGCACAGATACGCAGTATTTT. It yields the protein CASSSPGGGPASTDTQYF.

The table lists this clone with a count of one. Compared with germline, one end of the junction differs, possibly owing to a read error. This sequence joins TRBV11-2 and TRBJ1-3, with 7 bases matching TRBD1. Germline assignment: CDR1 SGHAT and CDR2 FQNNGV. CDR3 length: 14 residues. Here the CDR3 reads CASSLDRAGNTIYF. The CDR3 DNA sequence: TGTGCCAGCAGCCTAGACAGGGCCGGAAACACCATATATTTT.

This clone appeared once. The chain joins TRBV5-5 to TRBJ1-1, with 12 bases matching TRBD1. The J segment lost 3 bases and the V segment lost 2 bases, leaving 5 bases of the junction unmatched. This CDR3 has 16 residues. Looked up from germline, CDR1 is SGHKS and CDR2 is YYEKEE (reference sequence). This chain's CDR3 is CASSFRDRGLYTEAFF. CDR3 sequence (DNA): TGTGCCAGCAGCTTCCGGGACAGGGGGCTGTACACTGAAGCTTTCTTT.

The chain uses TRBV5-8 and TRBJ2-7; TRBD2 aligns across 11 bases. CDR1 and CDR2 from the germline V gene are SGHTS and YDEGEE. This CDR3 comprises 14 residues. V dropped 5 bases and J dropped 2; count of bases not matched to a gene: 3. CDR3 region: CASRRGLAAYEQYF. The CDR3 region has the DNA TGTGCCAGCAGGAGGGGACTAGCGGCCTACGAGCAGTACTTC.

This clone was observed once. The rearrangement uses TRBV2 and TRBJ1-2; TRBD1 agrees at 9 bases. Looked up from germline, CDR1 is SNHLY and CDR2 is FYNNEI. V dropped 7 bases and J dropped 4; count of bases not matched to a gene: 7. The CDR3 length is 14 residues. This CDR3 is CASTGDRALYGYTF. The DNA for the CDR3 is TGTGCCAGCACCGGGGACAGGGCCCTCTATGGCTACACCTTC.

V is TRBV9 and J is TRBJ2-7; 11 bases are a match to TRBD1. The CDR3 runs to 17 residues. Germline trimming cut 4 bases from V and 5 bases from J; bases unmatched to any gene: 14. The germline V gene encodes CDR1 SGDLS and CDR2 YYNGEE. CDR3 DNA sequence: TGTGCCAGCAGCCCTCGACCCGGGGACAGGGGGAACAACGAGCAGTACTTC. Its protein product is CASSPRPGDRGNNEQYF.